This is a list of T cell receptor beta chains from one sample in a study of cytomegalovirus exposure and HLA in healthy donors. Profiled with immunoSEQ multiplex PCR; TCRdb holds only in-frame clones, not every one. The profile covers over 200,000 clones, with around 85% appearing a single time and 1.3% taken by the ten largest. Sequencing input: PBMCs. Receptors were obtained from a human donor in good health. Both conserved end residues are part of each CDR3. D genes are given only for firm matches. Some rows have no size entry. The others give once, few or many, or a class for an expanded clone.

j_call cdr3_length clone_size v_call d_call cdr3_aa cdr3_nt
TRBJ2-7 15 - TRBV6-6 - CASSSMPGAGYEQYF TGTGCCAGCAGCAGCATGCCGGGAGCTGGCTACGAGCAGTACTTC
TRBJ2-7 12 few TRBV7-9 TRBD1 CASSADRYEQYF TGTGCCAGCAGCGCGGACAGGTACGAGCAGTACTTC
TRBJ1-5 13 - TRBV2 - CASKELTDQPQHF TGTGCCAGCAAGGAACTGACTGACCAGCCCCAGCATTTT
TRBJ2-6 13 - TRBV6-1 - CAGGGPGANVLTF TGTGCCGGGGGGGGGCCTGGGGCCAACGTCCTGACTTTC
TRBJ1-5 14 - TRBV7-9 - CSSSFTGNNQPQHF TGTTCCAGCAGCTTTACAGGGAACAATCAGCCCCAGCATTTT
TRBJ1-5 14 - TRBV18 - CASSPVADNQPQHF TGTGCCAGCTCACCAGTGGCAGACAATCAGCCCCAGCATTTT
TRBJ2-7 13 - TRBV7-9 TRBD1 CASSSTGGYEQYF TGTGCCAGCAGCTCGACAGGGGGCTACGAGCAGTACTTC
TRBJ2-1 16 - TRBV7-9 TRBD2 CASSLNSGVPYNEQFF TGTGCCAGCAGCTTGAATAGCGGGGTACCCTACAATGAGCAGTTCTTC
TRBJ2-7 14 - TRBV5-6 TRBD1 CASSLERRGLRQYF TGTGCCAGCAGCTTGGAGCGCAGGGGGCTCAGGCAGTACTTC
TRBJ1-2 11 - TRBV28 - CASRTRGGYTF TGTGCCAGCAGAACGAGAGGGGGCTACACCTTC
TRBJ2-1 14 - TRBV14 - CASSQVGWRGWQFF TGTGCCAGCAGCCAAGTGGGGTGGAGGGGTTGGCAGTTCTTC
TRBJ2-2 12 few TRBV28 - CASRTLSRELFF TGTGCCAGCAGAACCTTAAGCAGGGAGCTGTTTTTT
TRBJ2-7 17 - TRBV11-2 TRBD2 CASSLTALGGSSYEQYF TGTGCCAGCAGCTTAACCGCACTAGGCGGGAGCTCCTACGAGCAGTACTTC
TRBJ1-1 15 - TRBV7-2 - CASSLVGQPMTEAFF TGTGCCAGCAGCTTAGTGGGACAACCTATGACCGAAGCTTTCTTT
TRBJ1-5 15 few TRBV6-5 TRBD1 CASSKRQGSGQPQHF TGTGCCAGCAGCAAACGACAGGGTTCGGGTCAGCCCCAGCATTTT
TRBJ2-1 16 - TRBV25-1 TRBD2 CASSGGLAGARTVQFF TGTGCCAGCAGTGGGGGACTAGCGGGGGCCAGAACTGTGCAGTTCTTC
TRBJ1-1 15 - TRBV2 TRBD1 CASSDPGQGRTEAFF TGTGCCAGCAGCGACCCGGGACAGGGTAGGACTGAAGCTTTCTTT
TRBJ2-3 18 - TRBV7-3 - CASSLGVGGGSSTDTQYF TGTGCCAGCAGCTTAGGGGTGGGAGGGGGGTCTAGCACAGATACGCAGTATTTT
TRBJ2-7 16 once TRBV5-6 - CASSLVVADEGYEQYF TGTGCCAGCAGCTTGGTTGTAGCGGACGAGGGCTACGAGCAGTACTTC
TRBJ2-5 17 few TRBV19 TRBD2 CASSPVGLAGGAETQYF TGTGCCAGTAGTCCCGTGGGACTAGCGGGAGGTGCGGAGACCCAGTACTTC
TRBJ2-1 16 - TRBV7-6 TRBD2 CASSLLTSGSHNEQFF TGTGCCAGCAGCTTATTGACTAGCGGGAGCCACAATGAGCAGTTCTTC
TRBJ2-1 16 - TRBV4-1 TRBD2 CASSLHSGRKAREQFF TGCGCCAGCAGCCTTCATAGCGGGAGAAAAGCGCGTGAGCAGTTCTTC
TRBJ2-7 15 - TRBV18 - CASSPGGIRIREQYF TGTGCCAGCTCACCTGGAGGGATACGCATACGGGAGCAGTACTTC
TRBJ2-7 15 few TRBV7-2 TRBD2 CASSLNAGDAYEQYF TGTGCCAGCAGCTTGAACGCGGGGGATGCCTACGAGCAGTACTTC
TRBJ1-1 14 - TRBV18 - CASSPLGQVSEAFF TGTGCCAGCTCACCACTTGGGCAGGTCTCGGAAGCTTTCTTT
TRBJ1-1 16 - TRBV2 - CASRSSWEVRNTEAFF TGTGCCAGCCGCTCGAGTTGGGAGGTTAGAAACACTGAAGCTTTCTTT
TRBJ1-2 13 - TRBV5-1 - CASSADKPYGYTF TGCGCCAGCAGTGCTGACAAGCCCTATGGCTACACCTTC
TRBJ2-3 14 - TRBV7-8 TRBD2 CASSETSWPDTQYF TGTGCCAGCAGCGAGACTAGCTGGCCAGATACGCAGTATTTT
TRBJ2-3 16 - TRBV4-3 TRBD2 CASSQDPGLGTDTQYF TGCGCCAGCAGCCAAGATCCCGGACTAGGAACAGATACGCAGTATTTT
TRBJ2-3 14 - TRBV19 - CASNSRGGTDTQYF TGTGCCAGTAACTCGCGGGGAGGCACAGATACGCAGTATTTT
TRBJ1-5 15 - TRBV15 - CATSRDFGQNQPQHF TGTGCCACCAGCAGAGATTTTGGACAAAATCAGCCCCAGCATTTT
TRBJ2-5 13 - TRBV5-1 - CASSLELAETQYF TGCGCCAGCAGCTTGGAGCTAGCAGAGACCCAGTACTTC
TRBJ2-7 15 - TRBV5-4 TRBD2 CASSLGPSGSYEQYF TGTGCCAGCAGCTTGGGGCCTAGCGGTTCCTACGAGCAGTACTTC
TRBJ2-1 13 - TRBV2 TRBD2 CASLAGGPGEQFF TGTGCCAGCCTAGCGGGAGGGCCGGGTGAGCAGTTCTTC
TRBJ2-6 15 - TRBV5-1 - CASSVQGSGANVLTF TGCGCCAGCAGCGTACAGGGTTCTGGGGCCAACGTCCTGACTTTC
TRBJ2-5 16 - TRBV10-2 TRBD1 CASRDTPGQGRETQYF TGCGCCAGCAGAGATACGCCGGGACAGGGTCGTGAGACCCAGTACTTC
TRBJ1-2 14 - TRBV7-8 - CASSLDREIYGYTF TGTGCCAGCAGCTTAGATAGGGAGATCTATGGCTACACCTTC
TRBJ2-7 15 - TRBV7-9 TRBD1 CSSTDPGRGRNEQYF TGTTCCAGCACCGACCCCGGCAGGGGGCGCAACGAGCAGTACTTC
TRBJ1-5 14 - TRBV4-3 TRBD1 CASSQDRGYQPQHF TGCGCCAGCAGCCAAGACAGGGGGTATCAGCCCCAGCATTTT
TRBJ1-5 13 - TRBV29-1 TRBD1 CSVGQGVNQPQNF TGCAGCGTTGGCCAGGGGGTTAATCAGCCCCAGAATTTT
TRBJ2-5 16 - TRBV5-1 TRBD1 CASSLAGQGSGETQYF TGCGCCAGCAGCTTGGCTGGACAGGGGTCGGGGGAGACCCAGTACTTC
TRBJ1-5 16 - TRBV7-9 - CASSRGGGGSNQPQHF TGTGCCAGCAGCCGCGGAGGGGGGGGTAGCAATCAGCCCCAGCATTTT
TRBJ2-1 15 - TRBV11-2 TRBD2 CASSPTSGSWNEQFF TGTGCCAGCAGCCCGACTAGCGGGAGTTGGAATGAGCAGTTCTTC
TRBJ2-7 15 - TRBV9 - CASSVAPGAGYEQYF TGTGCCAGCAGCGTAGCTCCAGGGGCTGGATACGAGCAGTACTTC
TRBJ1-4 14 once TRBV5-1 - CASSSTITNEKLFF TGCGCCAGCAGCTCGACAATCACTAATGAAAAACTGTTTTTT
TRBJ2-7 17 few TRBV28 TRBD1 CASHNRDSEHVSYEQYF TGTGCCAGCCATAACCGGGACAGCGAGCATGTCTCCTACGAGCAGTACTTC
TRBJ2-7 21 - TRBV12-5 TRBD2 CASGLATLPGLAGRSSYEQYF TGTGCTAGTGGTTTGGCTACTCTCCCGGGACTAGCGGGGCGAAGCTCCTACGAGCAGTACTTC
TRBJ1-1 14 - TRBV5-4 - CASSLVQGGTEAFF TGTGCCAGCAGCTTGGTACAGGGCGGCACTGAAGCTTTCTTT
TRBJ2-7 15 - TRBV5-4 TRBD2 CASSLGFSGSYEQYF TGTGCCAGCAGCTTGGGGTTTAGCGGGAGTTACGAGCAGTACTTC
TRBJ2-7 15 - TRBV28 TRBD1 CASSPGQGTFYEQYF TGTGCCAGCAGCCCGGGACAGGGGACGTTCTACGAGCAGTACTTC
TRBJ2-3 16 - TRBV10-3 TRBD1 CAISTQGQGPPDTQYF TGTGCCATCAGTACCCAGGGACAGGGGCCCCCAGATACGCAGTATTTT
TRBJ1-5 13 - TRBV6-1 - CASSVWGDQPQHF TGTGCCAGCAGTGTGTGGGGGGATCAGCCCCAGCATTTT
TRBJ1-5 13 few TRBV6-4 - CASSDKGGQPQHF TGTGCCAGCAGTGACAAGGGAGGCCAGCCCCAGCATTTT
TRBJ2-3 13 few TRBV27 - CASSFGGTGRQYF TGTGCCAGCAGTTTTGGGGGAACCGGGAGACAGTATTTT
TRBJ1-2 13 - TRBV29-1 - CSVGLKGDYGYTF TGCAGCGTTGGGCTAAAGGGGGACTATGGCTACACCTTC
TRBJ2-1 15 once TRBV7-9 TRBD2 CASSTSGSSYNEQFF TGTGCCAGCAGCACCAGCGGGAGCTCCTACAATGAGCAGTTCTTC
TRBJ2-2 14 - TRBV7-9 - CASSSGIYTGELFF TGTGCCAGCAGCTCCGGGATTTACACCGGGGAGCTGTTTTTT
TRBJ1-1 15 - TRBV5-6 - CASSIQIRGDFEAFF TGTGCCAGCAGCATCCAAATACGGGGGGACTTTGAAGCTTTCTTT